One and the same sample provided the 21 T cell receptor beta chains below, sequenced in a study of T cells after posttransplantation cyclophosphamide. Profiling relied on immunoSEQ multiplex PCR, and the TCRdb table lists in-frame clones only, not all of them. The profile shows some 66,000 clones, about 93% of them singletons. Sample: PBMCs. The receptors originated from a woman aged 25 to 39 in good health and a related stem cell transplant donor.

The J gene is TRBJ2-3, the V gene TRBV5-4, with D possibly matching TRBD1 (5 bases). The CDR3 spans 15 residues. The V end lost 0 bases, the J end lost 3 bases, and 11 bases lay between the germline ends. Germline CDR1 and CDR2: SGHNT and YYREEE (reference sequence). The CDR3 region has the DNA TGTGCCAGCAGCTTGGATACAGGCAGGACAGATACGCAGTATTTT. This translates into CASSLDTGRTDTQYF.

The CDR3 DNA reads TGCGCCAGCAGCTTGGTTGGGACTAGCGCACAAGAGACCCAGTACTTC. It translates to CASSLVGTSAQETQYF. The chain is built from TRBV5-1 and TRBJ2-5; 10 bases are a match to TRBD2. The CDR3 spans 16 residues. CDR1 is SGHRS and CDR2 is YFSETQ in the germline V gene. With V trimmed by 0 bases and J by 2 bases, 4 bases remained unmatched.

This clone is termed medium-sized. The genes are TRBV18 and TRBJ1-2; 7 bases fit TRBD1. This CDR3 spans 17 amino acids. J gave up 2 bases and V 1 base, and 10 bases lay outside the gene matches. From germline, CDR1 is KGHSH and CDR2 LQKENI. CDR3 DNA sequence: TGTGCCAGCTCACCACGCCGACGGACAGGATCGAACTATGGCTACACCTTC. The encoded protein is CASSPRRRTGSNYGYTF.

The chain is built from TRBV7-9 and TRBJ2-3, with 8 bases fitting TRBD1. CDR1 and CDR2 from the germline V gene are SEHNR and FQNEAQ (reference sequence). The ends lost 5 bases at V and 4 bases at J; junction bases unmatched: 8. The CDR3 is 15 amino acids. The CDR3 DNA reads TGTGCCAGCAGCCCTATGGACAGGGCAGCAGATACGCAGTATTTT. This gives the protein CASSPMDRAADTQYF.

The V gene is TRBV10-3, the J gene TRBJ2-2, with 10 bases fitting TRBD1. The germline CDR1 and CDR2 sequences are ENHRY and SYGVKD. The trim removed 6 bases at V and 6 bases at J, leaving 7 bases unmatched. The CDR3 length is 15 residues. This CDR3 is CAIRPGQGLSGELFF. DNA of the CDR3: TGTGCCATCAGACCGGGACAGGGGTTATCCGGGGAGCTGTTTTTT.

This clone was seen once. The V call is TRBV6-5, the J call TRBJ1-2, with 10 bases matching TRBD1. J gave up 4 bases and V 3 bases, and 5 bases lay outside the gene matches. Germline CDR1 MNHEY, CDR2 SVGAGI. This CDR3 is built from 15 residues. CDR3 region: CASSYSTGGSYGYTF. As DNA, the CDR3 is TGTGCCAGCAGTTATTCGACAGGGGGCTCCTATGGCTACACCTTC.

V is TRBV28 and J is TRBJ2-7, with TRBD1 matching over 7 bases. Germline lookup yields CDR1 MDHEN and CDR2 SYDVKM. V lost 5 bases and J lost 2; bases outside the gene matches: 6. The CDR3 runs to 14 residues. The CDR3 sequence is CASSRTGGTYEQYF. Written as DNA, the CDR3 is TGTGCCAGCAGTCGGACAGGAGGTACCTACGAGCAGTACTTC.

The rearrangement uses TRBV11-3 and TRBJ1-1, with D possibly TRBD1 on 6 matching bases. The CDR3 covers 13 residues. CDR1 and CDR2 from the germline V gene are SGHNT and YENEEA. Trimming cost V 5 bases and J 11 bases, with 18 bases left between them. CDR3 DNA: TGTGCCAGCAGCGGGGATGGGGGGGCGTCGGCTTTCTTT. Translation: CASSGDGGASAFF. The full variable domain, rest sourced from reference TRBV11-3 and TRBJ1-1, is EAGVVQSPRYKIIEKKQPVAFWCNPISGHNTLYWYLQNLGQGPELLIRYENEEAVDDSQLPKDRFSAERLKGVDSTLKIQPAELGDSAVYLCASSGDGGASAFFGQGTRLTVV.

The chain joins TRBV5-1 to TRBJ1-1; 8 nucleotides agree with TRBD1. V was pared by 2 bases and J by 1 base, with 4 bases of the junction left unmatched. CDR1 and CDR2 (germline): SGHRS, YFSETQ. This CDR3 has 15 residues. This CDR3 reads CASSLQGGGNTEAFF. The CDR3 bases are TGCGCCAGCAGCTTACAGGGGGGAGGGAACACTGAAGCTTTCTTT.

The chain uses TRBV6-6 and TRBJ1-1, with D unresolved. CDR3 length equals 13 residues. V lost 2 bases and J 2 bases, leaving 6 bases between the germline ends. Germline CDR1 is MNHNY and CDR2 is SVGAGI (reference sequence). CDR3 DNA sequence: TGTGCCAGCAGTTACCGTCGAAACACTGAAGCTTTCTTT. Translated: CASSYRRNTEAFF.

CDR3 nucleotides: TGTGCCAGCAGCCCAGGGGCCGGGGAGCTGTTTTTT. This encodes CASSPGAGELFF. The gene calls are TRBV11-3 and TRBJ2-2, with a tentative D call TRBD1 (6 bases). Trimming shortened V by 5 bases and J by 6 bases, and 7 bases separated the two germline ends. This CDR3 is built from 12 residues. Germline V gene lookup returns CDR1 SGHNT and CDR2 YENEEA. The variable domain in full, completed from reference TRBV11-3 and TRBJ2-2, reads EAGVVQSPRYKIIEKKQPVAFWCNPISGHNTLYWYLQNLGQGPELLIRYENEEAVDDSQLPKDRFSAERLKGVDSTLKIQPAELGDSAVYLCASSPGAGELFFGEGSRLTVL.

This chain joins TRBV6-5 and TRBJ2-2; 11 nucleotides match TRBD2. CDR1 MNHEY and CDR2 SVGAGI come from the germline V gene. This CDR3 has 14 amino acids. V was clipped by 8 bases and J by 4 bases; unmatched bases: 3. The DNA of the CDR3 is TGTGCCAGCGGGCTAGCGGGGGGCACCGGGGAGCTGTTTTTT. It specifies CASGLAGGTGELFF.

The chain employs TRBV12-2 and TRBJ2-3. TRBV12-2 has pseudogene status. The CDR3 is 13 amino acids. The CDR3 reads CASRLGGPDTQYF. Here the CDR3 DNA reads TGTGCAAGTCGCTTAGGGGGTCCAGATACGCAGTATTTT.

V is TRBV7-8 and J is TRBJ2-5; D not resolved. Trimming pared 5 bases from V and 2 bases from J, leaving 15 bases between. Germline CDR1 is SGHVS and CDR2 is FQNEAQ. The CDR3 sequence is 15 residues long. This chain's CDR3 is CASSDMGRMQETQYF. The CDR3 region has the DNA TGTGCCAGCAGCGACATGGGCCGCATGCAAGAGACCCAGTACTTC.

J is TRBJ1-6 and V is TRBV7-8; the match to TRBD1 covers 7 bases. V lost 5 bases to trimming and J lost 8 bases; unmatched junction nucleotides: 15. This CDR3 comprises 17 residues. Looked up from germline, CDR1 is SGHVS and CDR2 is FQNEAQ. CDR3 region: CASSPGGGVRLDSPLHF. In DNA, the CDR3 is TGTGCCAGCAGCCCTGGAGGGGGCGTCAGGTTGGATTCACCCCTCCACTTT.

The CDR3 spells CASSATAGTGATQYF. CDR3 nucleotides: TGTGCCAGTAGTGCTACAGCCGGGACAGGTGCTACGCAGTATTTT. The J gene is TRBJ2-3, the V gene TRBV19; the match to TRBD1 covers 8 bases. This CDR3 contains 15 residues. V lost 5 bases to trimming and J lost 8 bases; unmatched junction nucleotides: 12. The germline V gene has CDR1 LNHDA and CDR2 SQIVND (reference sequence).

This rearrangement joins TRBV13 to TRBJ2-6, with D maybe TRBD1 (6 bases). This CDR3 has 18 amino acids. CDR1 is PRHDT, CDR2 FYEKMQ, per germline (reference sequence). Deletions cut 1 base from V and 0 bases from J, with 13 bases between. CDR3 protein: CASSLVVTGFSGANVLTF. In nucleotides, the CDR3 is TGTGCCAGCAGCTTAGTCGTGACAGGCTTCTCTGGGGCCAACGTCCTGACTTTC. The variable domain in full, completed from reference TRBV13 and TRBJ2-6, reads AAGVIQSPRHLIKEKRETATLKCYPIPRHDTVYWYQQGPGQDPQFLISFYEKMQSDKGSIPDRFSAQQFSDYHSELNMSSLELGDSALYFCASSLVVTGFSGANVLTFGAGSRLTVL.

The chain combines TRBV11-3 with TRBJ2-5, with D unresolved. CDR1 is SGHNT, CDR2 YENEEA, per germline. This CDR3 spans 13 amino acids. V shed 4 bases and J shed 5 bases, with 11 bases lying between them. The DNA of the CDR3 is TGTGCCAGCAGCTACCAAGCCAGGGAGACCCAGTACTTC. This encodes CASSYQARETQYF.

The rearrangement uses TRBV10-1 and TRBJ2-3, with 9 bases that match TRBD1. The J segment lost 4 bases and the V segment lost 6 bases, leaving 14 bases of the junction unmatched. CDR1 and CDR2 (germline): WNHNN, SYGVQD (reference sequence). The CDR3 extends over 17 amino acids. CDR3: CASSPTAGTGTPDTQYF. DNA of the CDR3: TGCGCCAGCAGCCCCACCGCGGGGACAGGGACTCCAGATACGCAGTATTTT.

This clone has a single count. This sequence joins TRBV9 and TRBJ2-1; TRBD2 agrees at 9 bases. Germline V lookup: CDR1 SGDLS, CDR2 YYNGEE. The CDR3 is 15 amino acids. After removal of 4 bases from V and 7 bases from J, the junction contained 9 bases not matched to a gene. DNA of the CDR3: TGTGCCAGCAGCCCCGGGACTAGCTTGGGGAATGAGCAGTTCTTC. It encodes CASSPGTSLGNEQFF.

The chain couples TRBV4-1 to TRBJ2-3, with 12 nucleotides matching TRBD1. The V and J ends lost 3 bases and 5 bases, in that order; junction bases with no gene match: 6. Germline CDR1 and CDR2: MGHRA and YSYEKL. This CDR3 has 16 amino acids. The CDR3 DNA sequence: TGCGCCAGCAGCCAGGGACAGGGGGCGCCGGGAGATACGCAGTATTTT. The encoded protein is CASSQGQGAPGDTQYF.